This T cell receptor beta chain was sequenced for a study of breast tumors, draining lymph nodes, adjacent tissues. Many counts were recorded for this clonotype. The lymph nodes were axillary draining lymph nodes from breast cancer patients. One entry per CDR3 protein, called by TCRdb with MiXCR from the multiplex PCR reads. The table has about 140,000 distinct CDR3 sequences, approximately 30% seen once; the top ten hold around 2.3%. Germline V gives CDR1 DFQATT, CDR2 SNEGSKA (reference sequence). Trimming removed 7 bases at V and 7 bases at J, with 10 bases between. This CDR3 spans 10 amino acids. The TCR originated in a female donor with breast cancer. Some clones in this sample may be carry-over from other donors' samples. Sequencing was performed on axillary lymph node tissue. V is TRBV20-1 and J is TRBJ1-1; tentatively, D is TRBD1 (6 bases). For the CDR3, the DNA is TGCAGTGTAGGACAGTTTGAAGCTTTCTTT. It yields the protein CSVGQFEAFF.